This T cell receptor (beta chain) stems from a study of blood T cell repertoires in COVID-19. Across the whole study: In each case, the material was cDNA or gDNA derived from T cells, B-cell-depleted T cells, or PBMCs.

Using immunoSEQ multiplex PCR, the repertoire was profiled, and TCRdb retains in-frame clones only, with some absent. This table has under 140,000 clones, roughly 85% appearing once. With 3 bases removed from V and 2 bases from J, the gap between germline ends came to 11 bases. This CDR3 contains 13 residues. Per the germline V gene, CDR1 is GTSNPN and CDR2 is SVGIG (reference sequence). The rearrangement links TRBV30 to TRBJ2-7; D unresolved. The sample was peripheral blood. This TCR derives from a human donor in a cohort sampled during active COVID-19. CDR3 DNA sequence: TGTGCCTGGAGCGTAACAGCAGCCTACGAGCAGTACTTC. Translating it yields CAWSVTAAYEQYF.